These T cell receptor beta chains were read from a single sample in a study of shared clonotypes between healthy human individuals. Assay used: immunoSEQ multiplex PCR; TCRdb lists only in-frame clones, some missing. The sample has a few million clones, just under 95% seen once. Sequencing was done on a sample of naive CD8+ T cells from PBMCs. The receptors come from a man between 18 and 35 years old in good health. Some clones in this sample may be carry-over from other donors' samples. Each CDR3 is given with its conserved first and last residue. A D gene is named only where the DNA matches it firmly.

d_call v_call cdr3_aa
TRBD2 TRBV29-1 CSATSGPYEQYF
TRBD2 TRBV7-9 CASSYLAGGEYNEQFF
. TRBV29-1 CSVGSGSYEQYF
TRBD2 TRBV5-4 CASSQTSGGLYEQYF
. TRBV13 CASSLGKGRGQPQHF
TRBD2 TRBV9 CASSGGTSGTYEQYF
TRBD2 TRBV27 CASSFFGGRAGTDTQYF
. TRBV4-1 CASSLYSNQPQHF
TRBD1 TRBV5-5 CASSFDREDYGYTF
. TRBV5-1 CASSMAGNIRNEQFF
. TRBV30 CAQNFRDNYKQYF